Here is one T cell receptor beta chain with its context. This specimen comes from a study of blood T cell repertoires in COVID-19. Looking at the study overall: COVID-19 samples collected from the United States, Italy and Spain covered acute and convalescent phases.

The CDR3 consists of 13 residues. V lost 6 bases and J lost 5, with 13 bases in between. Germline CDR1 is ENHRY and CDR2 is SYGVKD. The method was immunoSEQ multiplex PCR; TCRdb's version includes in-frame clones alone and lacks a portion of them. The table lists 250,000 or so clones, more than 85% of them singletons. The specimen sequenced was PBMCs or T cells enriched from blood (not recorded which). This chain connects TRBV10-3 to TRBJ2-5; perhaps TRBD1 as D (5 bases). This receptor was taken from a woman in her 50s who had recovered from COVID-19. CDR3 protein: CAISPPGRETQYF. CDR3 DNA: TGTGCCATCAGCCCCCCAGGGCGGGAGACCCAGTACTTC.